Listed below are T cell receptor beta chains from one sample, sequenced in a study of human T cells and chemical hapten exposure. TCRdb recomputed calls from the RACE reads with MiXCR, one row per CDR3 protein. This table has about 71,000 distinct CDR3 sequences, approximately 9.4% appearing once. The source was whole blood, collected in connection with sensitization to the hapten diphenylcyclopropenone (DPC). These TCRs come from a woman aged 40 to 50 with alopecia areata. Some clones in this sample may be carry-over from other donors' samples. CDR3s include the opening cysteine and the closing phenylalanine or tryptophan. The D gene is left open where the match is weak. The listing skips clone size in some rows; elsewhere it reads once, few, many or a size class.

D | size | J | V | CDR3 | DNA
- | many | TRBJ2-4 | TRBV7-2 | CASSSPGRNIQYF | TGTGCCAGCAGCTCCCCAGGTAGAAACATTCAGTACTTC
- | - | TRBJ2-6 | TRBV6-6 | CASSTAGANVLTF | TGTGCCAGCAGTACGGCCGGGGCCAACGTCCTGACTTTC
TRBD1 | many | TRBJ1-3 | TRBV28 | CASSSTDRAPGNTIYF | TGTGCCAGCAGTTCGACAGACAGGGCACCGGGAAACACCATATATTTT
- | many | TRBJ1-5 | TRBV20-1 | CSARSSPSPGQPQHF | TGCAGTGCTAGGTCCAGCCCCTCACCGGGTCAGCCCCAGCATTTT
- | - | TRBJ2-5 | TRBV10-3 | CAISEGGQDGQETQYF | TGTGCCATCAGTGAGGGGGGGCAGGACGGGCAGGAGACCCAGTACTTC
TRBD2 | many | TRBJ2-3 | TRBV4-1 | CASSHPGSRGGKEDTQYF | TGCGCCAGCAGCCACCCCGGGTCCCGCGGGGGTAAGGAAGATACGCAGTATTTT
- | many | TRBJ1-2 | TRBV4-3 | CASSQFRGVYGYTF | TGCGCCAGCAGCCAATTTCGGGGAGTCTATGGCTACACCTTC
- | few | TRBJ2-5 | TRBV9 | CASSVEGGHQETQYF | TGTGCCAGCAGCGTAGAGGGGGGGCATCAAGAGACCCAGTACTTC
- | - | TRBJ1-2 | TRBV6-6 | CASSYLGAYGYTF | TGTGCCAGCAGTTACCTGGGGGCCTATGGCTACACCTTC
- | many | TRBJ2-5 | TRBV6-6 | CASKQGRETQYF | TGTGCCAGCAAGCAGGGTCGAGAGACCCAGTACTTC
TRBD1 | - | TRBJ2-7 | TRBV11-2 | CASSPDRGFYEQYF | TGTGCCAGCAGCCCGGACAGGGGATTCTACGAGCAGTACTTC
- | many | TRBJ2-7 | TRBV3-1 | CASSQAVGYEQYF | TGTGCCAGCAGCCAAGCTGTAGGTTACGAGCAGTACTTC
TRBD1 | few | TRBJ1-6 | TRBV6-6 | CASSYPTGTGTSLHF | TGTGCCAGCAGTTATCCCACCGGGACAGGGACATCCCTCCACTTT
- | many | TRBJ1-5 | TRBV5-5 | CASSLNRFNQPQHF | TGTGCCAGCAGTTTAAACAGATTCAATCAGCCCCAGCATTTT
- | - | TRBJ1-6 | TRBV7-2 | CASSLNSLFSSPLHF | TGTGCCAGCAGCTTAAACAGCCTTTTCAGTTCACCCCTCCACTTT
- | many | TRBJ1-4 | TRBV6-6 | CASSQTVQNEKLFF | TGTGCCAGCAGCCAGACAGTACAAAATGAAAAACTGTTTTTT
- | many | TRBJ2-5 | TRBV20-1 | CSARPAPGTQYF | TGCAGTGCCAGACCAGCCCCGGGGACCCAGTACTTC
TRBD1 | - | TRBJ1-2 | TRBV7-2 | CASSFGQGRSTNYGYTF | TGTGCCAGCAGCTTCGGACAGGGAAGGAGTACTAACTATGGCTACACCTTC
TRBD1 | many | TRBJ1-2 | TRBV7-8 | CASSLSTGAYGYTF | TGTGCCAGCAGCTTATCTACAGGGGCCTATGGCTACACCTTC
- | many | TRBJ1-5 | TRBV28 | CASRPEGRGAVGSQHF | TGTGCCAGCAGGCCTGAAGGGCGCGGGGCAGTAGGGTCCCAGCATTTT
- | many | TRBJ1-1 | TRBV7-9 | CASSLVPGLGTEAFF | TGTGCCAGCAGCTTAGTCCCGGGGCTGGGCACTGAAGCTTTCTTT
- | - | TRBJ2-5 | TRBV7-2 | CASSLEGPQETQYF | TGTGCCAGCAGCCTCGAGGGCCCTCAAGAGACCCAGTACTTC
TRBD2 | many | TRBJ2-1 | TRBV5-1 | CASSAPSGGAREQFF | TGCGCCAGCAGCGCCCCTAGCGGGGGGGCACGAGAGCAGTTCTTC
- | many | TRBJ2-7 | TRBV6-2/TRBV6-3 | CASSGTDSYEQYF | TGTGCCAGCAGTGGGACGGACTCCTACGAGCAGTACTTC
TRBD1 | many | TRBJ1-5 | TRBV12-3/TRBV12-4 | CASSKTGVGQPQHF | TGTGCCAGCTCCAAGACAGGGGTCGGACAGCCCCAGCATTTT
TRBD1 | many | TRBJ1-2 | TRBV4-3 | CASSQDEGRGHGYTF | TGCGCCAGCAGCCAAGATGAGGGCAGGGGGCATGGCTACACCTTC
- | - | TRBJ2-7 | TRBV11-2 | CASSSPGRQTYEQYF | TGTGCCAGCAGCTCCCCCGGTAGGCAGACCTACGAGCAGTACTTC
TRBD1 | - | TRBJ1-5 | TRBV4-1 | CASSQGTGGGNQPQHF | TGCGCCAGCAGCCAAGGGACAGGTGGGGGAAATCAGCCCCAGCATTTT
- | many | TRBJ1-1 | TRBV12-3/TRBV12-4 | CASRPGQNTEAFF | TGTGCCAGCAGGCCAGGGCAAAACACTGAAGCTTTCTTT
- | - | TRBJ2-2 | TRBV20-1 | CSARDGVNTGELFF | TGCAGTGCTAGAGACGGGGTGAACACCGGGGAGCTGTTTTTT
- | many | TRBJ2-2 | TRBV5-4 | CASSFLNFNTGELFF | TGTGCCAGCAGCTTCCTCAATTTCAACACCGGGGAGCTGTTTTTT
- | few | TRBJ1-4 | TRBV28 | CASSQFYEKLFF | TGTGCCAGCAGCCAATTCTATGAAAAACTGTTTTTT
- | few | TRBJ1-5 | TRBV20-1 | CSCQGFNQPQHF | TGCAGTTGCCAGGGATTCAATCAGCCCCAGCATTTT
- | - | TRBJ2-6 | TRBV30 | CALIQSSGANVLTF | TGTGCCTTAATCCAAAGCTCTGGGGCCAACGTCCTGACTTTC
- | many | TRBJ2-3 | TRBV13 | CASSLGSGRRTDTQYF | TGTGCCAGCAGCTTAGGCAGTGGCAGACGCACAGATACGCAGTATTTT
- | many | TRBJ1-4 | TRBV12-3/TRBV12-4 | CASSNRAPNEKLFF | TGTGCCAGCAGCAACAGGGCACCTAATGAAAAACTGTTTTTT
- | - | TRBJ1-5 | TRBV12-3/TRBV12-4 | CASSTGLGQPQHF | TGTGCCAGCAGCACAGGGTTGGGTCAGCCCCAGCATTTT
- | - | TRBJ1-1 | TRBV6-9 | CASSYIITGTAFF | TGTGCCAGCAGTTATATAATTACAGGGACGGCTTTCTTT
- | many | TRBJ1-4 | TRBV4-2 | CASSVAGGEKLFF | TGTGCCAGCAGCGTGGCCGGGGGGGAAAAACTGTTTTTT
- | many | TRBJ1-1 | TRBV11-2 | CASSHQGLNTEAFF | TGTGCCAGCAGCCACCAGGGATTGAACACTGAAGCTTTCTTT
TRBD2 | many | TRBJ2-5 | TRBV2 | CASNGGETQYF | TGTGCCAGCAACGGGGGGGAGACCCAGTACTTC
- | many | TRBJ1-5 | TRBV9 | CASSDNQPQHF | TGTGCCAGCAGCGACAATCAGCCCCAGCATTTT
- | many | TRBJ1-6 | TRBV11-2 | CASSLQTGGNSPLHF | TGTGCCAGCAGCTTACAAACAGGAGGGAATTCACCCCTCCACTTT